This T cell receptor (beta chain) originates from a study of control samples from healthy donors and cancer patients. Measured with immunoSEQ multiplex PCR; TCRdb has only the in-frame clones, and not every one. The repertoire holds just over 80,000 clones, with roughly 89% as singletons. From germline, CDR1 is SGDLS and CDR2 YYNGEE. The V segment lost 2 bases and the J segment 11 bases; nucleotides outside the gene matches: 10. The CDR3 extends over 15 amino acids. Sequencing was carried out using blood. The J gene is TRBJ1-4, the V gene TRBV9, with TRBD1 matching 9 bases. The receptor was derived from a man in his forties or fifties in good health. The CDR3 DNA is TGTGCCAGCAGCGTGACCCCGGGACAGGGTGAGAAACTGTTTTTT. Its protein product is CASSVTPGQGEKLFF.